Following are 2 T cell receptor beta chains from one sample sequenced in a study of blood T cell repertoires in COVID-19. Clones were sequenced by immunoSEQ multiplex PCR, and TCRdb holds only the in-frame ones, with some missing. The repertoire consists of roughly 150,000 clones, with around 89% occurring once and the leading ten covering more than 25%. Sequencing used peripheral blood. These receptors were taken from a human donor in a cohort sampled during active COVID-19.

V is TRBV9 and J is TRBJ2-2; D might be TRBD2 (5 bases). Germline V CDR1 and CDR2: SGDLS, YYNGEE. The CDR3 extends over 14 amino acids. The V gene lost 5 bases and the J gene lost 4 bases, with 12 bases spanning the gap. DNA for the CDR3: TGTGCCAGCAGTCTAGCAGGTTCCACCGGGGAGCTGTTTTTT. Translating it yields CASSLAGSTGELFF.

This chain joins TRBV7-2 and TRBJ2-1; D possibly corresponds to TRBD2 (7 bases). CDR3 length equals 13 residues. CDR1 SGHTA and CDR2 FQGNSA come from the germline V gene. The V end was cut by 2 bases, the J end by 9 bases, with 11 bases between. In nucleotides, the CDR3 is TGTGCCAGCAGCTTATCGGGGGGCGGTGAGCAGTTCTTC. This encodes CASSLSGGGEQFF.